These 4 T cell receptor beta chains originate from one sample sequenced in a study of PD-L1 blockade in urothelial cancer. Produced via immunoSEQ multiplex PCR; TCRdb's table is partial and in-frame only. The table includes fewer than 65,000 clones, 70% to 90% detected once. Specified time point: pretreatment peripheral blood. The sequenced sample was PBMCs, obtained around atezolizumab (anti-PD-L1) treatment. The receptors originated from a man in his sixties or seventies with urothelial cancer.

This clone was recorded once. The V call is TRBV4-2, the J call TRBJ1-5, with a tentative D call TRBD1 (6 bases). Looked up from germline, CDR1 is LGHNA and CDR2 is YNFKEQ. The V gene lost 0 bases and the J gene lost 4 bases, with 16 bases spanning the gap. The CDR3 runs 17 residues. The CDR3 here is CASSQDGGGRGNQPQHF. CDR3 sequence (DNA): TGTGCCAGCAGCCAAGATGGTGGCGGGAGGGGGAATCAGCCCCAGCATTTT.

This clone was picked up a small number of times. CDR3 nucleotides: TGCGCCAGCAGCTTGGAGGGACAGGGCGAAGATACGCAGTATTTT. This gives the protein CASSLEGQGEDTQYF. The J gene is TRBJ2-3, the V gene TRBV5-1, with 9 bases that match TRBD1. The CDR3 contains 15 residues. The ends lost 0 bases at V and 5 bases at J; junction bases unmatched: 4. Germline CDR1 is SGHRS and CDR2 is YFSETQ.

V and J are TRBV11-2 and TRBJ2-1, with D maybe TRBD2 (5 bases). CDR1 and CDR2 (germline): SGHAT, FQNNGV. The CDR3 runs 15 residues. Trimming removed 5 bases at V and 0 bases at J, with 11 bases between. The CDR3: CASSPLDSSYNEQFF. The DNA of the CDR3 is TGTGCCAGCAGCCCACTAGATTCCTCCTACAATGAGCAGTTCTTC.

In its sample, this clone was seen a few times. Compared with germline, one end of the junction differs, possibly owing to a read error. The rearrangement joins TRBV13 to TRBJ1-1; D is ambiguous. The CDR3 consists of 11 residues. In germline, CDR1 is PRHDT, CDR2 FYEKMQ (reference sequence). For the CDR3, the DNA is TGTGCCAGCAGCCTAGGAGGGAGAGCTTTCTTT. Translated, it gives CASSLGGRAFF.